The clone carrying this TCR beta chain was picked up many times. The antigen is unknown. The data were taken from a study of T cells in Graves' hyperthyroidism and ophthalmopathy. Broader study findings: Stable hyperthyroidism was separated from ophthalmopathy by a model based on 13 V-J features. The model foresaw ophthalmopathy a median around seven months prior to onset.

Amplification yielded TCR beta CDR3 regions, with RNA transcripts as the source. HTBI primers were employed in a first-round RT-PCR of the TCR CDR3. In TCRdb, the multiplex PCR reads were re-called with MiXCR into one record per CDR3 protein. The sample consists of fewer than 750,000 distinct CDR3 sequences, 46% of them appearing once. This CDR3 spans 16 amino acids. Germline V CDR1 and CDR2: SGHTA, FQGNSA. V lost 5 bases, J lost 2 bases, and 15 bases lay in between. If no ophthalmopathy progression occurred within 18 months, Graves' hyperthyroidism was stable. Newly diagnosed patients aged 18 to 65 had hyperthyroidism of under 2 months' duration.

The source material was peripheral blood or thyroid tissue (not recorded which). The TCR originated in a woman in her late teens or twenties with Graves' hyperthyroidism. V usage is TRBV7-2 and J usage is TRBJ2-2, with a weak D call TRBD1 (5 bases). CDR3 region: CASSIQAGSNTGELFF. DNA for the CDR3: TGTGCCAGCAGCATCCAGGCAGGGTCAAACACCGGGGAGCTGTTTTTT. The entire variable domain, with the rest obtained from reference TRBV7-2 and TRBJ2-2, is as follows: GAGVSQSPSNKVTEKGKDVELRCDPISGHTALYWYRQSLGQGLEFLIYFQGNSAPDKSGLPSDRFSAERTGGSVSTLTIQRTQQEDSAVYLCASSIQAGSNTGELFFGEGSRLTVL.